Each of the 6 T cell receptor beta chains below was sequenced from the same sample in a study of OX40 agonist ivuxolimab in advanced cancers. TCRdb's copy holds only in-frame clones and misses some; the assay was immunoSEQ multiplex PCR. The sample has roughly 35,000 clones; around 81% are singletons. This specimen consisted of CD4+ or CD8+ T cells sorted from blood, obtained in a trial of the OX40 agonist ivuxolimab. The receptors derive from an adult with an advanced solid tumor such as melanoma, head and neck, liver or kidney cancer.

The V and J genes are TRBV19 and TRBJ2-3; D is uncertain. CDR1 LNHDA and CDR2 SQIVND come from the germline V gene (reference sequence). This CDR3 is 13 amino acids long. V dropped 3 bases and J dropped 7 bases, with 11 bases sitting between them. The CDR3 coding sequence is TGTGCCAGTAGTATCCCCCCACAATATACGCAGTATTTT. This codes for CASSIPPQYTQYF.

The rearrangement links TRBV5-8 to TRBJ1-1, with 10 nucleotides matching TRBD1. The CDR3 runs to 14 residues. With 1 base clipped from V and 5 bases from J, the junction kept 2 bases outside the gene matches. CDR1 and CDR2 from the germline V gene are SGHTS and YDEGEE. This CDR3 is CASSLLGQGTEAFF. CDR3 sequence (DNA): TGTGCCAGCAGCTTGTTGGGACAGGGGACTGAAGCTTTCTTT. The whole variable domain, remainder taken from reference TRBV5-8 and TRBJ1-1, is EAGVTQSPTHLIKTRGQQATLRCSPISGHTSVYWYQQALGLGLQFLLWYDEGEERNRGNFPPRFSGRQFPNYSSELNVNALELEDSALYLCASSLLGQGTEAFFGQGTRLTVV.

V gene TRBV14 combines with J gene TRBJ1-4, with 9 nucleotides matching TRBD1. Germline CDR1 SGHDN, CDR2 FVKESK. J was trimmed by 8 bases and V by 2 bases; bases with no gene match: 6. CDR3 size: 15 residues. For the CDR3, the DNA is TGTGCCAGCAGCCAATGGGGACAGGGTCGAGAAAAACTGTTTTTT. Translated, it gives CASSQWGQGREKLFF.

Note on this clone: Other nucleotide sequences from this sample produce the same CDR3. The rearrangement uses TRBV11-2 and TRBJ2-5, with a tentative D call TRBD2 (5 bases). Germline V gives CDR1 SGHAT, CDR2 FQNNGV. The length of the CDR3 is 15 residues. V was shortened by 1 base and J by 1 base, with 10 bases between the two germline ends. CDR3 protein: CASSLVGGFQETQYF. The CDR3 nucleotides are TGTGCCAGCAGCTTAGTTGGAGGTTTCCAAGAGACCCAGTACTTC.

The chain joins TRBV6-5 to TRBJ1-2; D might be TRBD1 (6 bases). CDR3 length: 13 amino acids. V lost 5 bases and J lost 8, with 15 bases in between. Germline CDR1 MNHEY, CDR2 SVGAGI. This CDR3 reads CASSPPGGRGYTF. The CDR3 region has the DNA TGTGCCAGCAGTCCCCCGGGGGGCCGCGGCTACACCTTC.

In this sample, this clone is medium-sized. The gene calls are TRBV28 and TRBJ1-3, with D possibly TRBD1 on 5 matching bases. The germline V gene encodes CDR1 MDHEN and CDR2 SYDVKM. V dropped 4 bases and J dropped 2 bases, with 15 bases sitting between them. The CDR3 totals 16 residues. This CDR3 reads CASSSPGRTTGNTIYF. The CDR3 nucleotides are TGTGCCAGCAGTTCCCCCGGTCGGACAACTGGAAACACCATATATTTT.